The next 2 T cell receptor delta chains were all read from a single sample in a study of γδ T cells in repeated Plasmodium falciparum infection. TCRdb re-identified clones in the multiplex PCR reads via CATT. The sample lists approximately 90,000 delta-chain clones, 0.8% to 1% seen once, with just under 10% in the top ten. Bulk repertoires came from Vgamma9/Vdelta2+ or Vdelta2-negative gammadelta T cells flow-sorted from PBMC. Sequenced: gamma-delta T cells from blood. The receptors shown here come from a pool of human donors (malaria-infected and uninfected, not separated).

This clone has a handful of counts. This is likely an artifact of a read error, given a far larger clone one base away. Within the sample, other DNA sequences also encode this same CDR3. This chain uses TRDV2 with TRDJ2; 8 bases map to TRDD3. Here the J gene was assigned by germline matching of the DNA, as TCRdb has none. The CDR3 totals 17 residues. Losses at the gene ends were 7 bases for V and 0 bases for J; bases not matched to a gene: 12. Germline assignment: CDR1 GEAIGNYY and CDR2 EKD. CDR3 loop: CACDTIGGLTLTAQLFF. CDR3 nucleotides: TGTGCCTGCGATACTATTGGGGGATTGACTTTGACAGCACAACTCTTCTTT.

Regarding this clone: This likely stems from a read error, as it lies one base from a far larger clone. Other DNA sequences within the sample encode an identical CDR3. CDR3 sequence (DNA): TGTGCCTGTGACACTGGGGGGATCGTTGAGACCGATAAACTCATCTTT. Translated, it gives CACDTGGIVETDKLIF. The rearrangement joins TRDV2 to TRDJ1, with TRDD3 identical over 7 bases. TCRdb does not report a J gene; here it was assigned by matching the DNA to germline references. Trimming cost V 1 base and J 2 bases; bases outside gene matches: 9. The CDR3 is made up of 16 amino acids. The germline CDR1 and CDR2 sequences are GEAIGNYY and EKD.